Listed below are T cell receptor beta chains from one sample, sequenced in a study of glioma-infiltrating T cells after dendritic cell vaccination. Profiling relied on immunoSEQ multiplex PCR, and the TCRdb table lists in-frame clones only, not all of them. The repertoire has 45,000 to 60,000 clones, roughly 80% of them found once; the top ten carry approximately 14%. The source was blood, collected after dendritic cell vaccination. Receptor source: a human donor with glioblastoma. Each CDR3 is given with its conserved first and last residue. A D gene is named only where the DNA matches it firmly. Not all rows give a size; the values are once, few, many and, for expanded clones, a class.

>-|TRBV19|-|TRBJ1-6
TGTGCCAGTAGGGTTCCTACAGGATTCAATAATTCACCCCTCCACTTT
CASRVPTGFNNSPLHF
>-|TRBV9|-|TRBJ2-3
TGTGCCAGCAGCGTACATGGGGGGGCGAGGATTCGAGATACGCAGTATTTT
CASSVHGGARIRDTQYF
>-|TRBV27|-|TRBJ1-1
TGTGCCAGCAGTTTCGGAGGGGAGGAAGCTTTCTTT
CASSFGGEEAFF
>-|TRBV6-4|-|TRBJ2-1
TGTGCCAGCAGCCGCGGACTGGACTTGGAGCAGTTCTTC
CASSRGLDLEQFF
>-|TRBV18|TRBD2|TRBJ2-2
TGTGCCAGCTCACCGATCGGACTAGCGGGGGGCCACACCGGGGAGCTGTTTTTT
CASSPIGLAGGHTGELFF
>once|TRBV13|-|TRBJ1-1
TGTGCCAGCAGCTTCGAGACGGGGACAAACACTGAAGCTTTCTTT
CASSFETGTNTEAFF
>medium-sized|TRBV2|TRBD2|TRBJ2-5
TGTGCCAGCAGTGAATGGGGGGGAGAGACCCAGTACTTC
CASSEWGGETQYF
>-|TRBV19|TRBD1|TRBJ2-7
TGTGCCAGTAGTATGGGACAGGGGGGCGAGCAGTACTTC
CASSMGQGGEQYF
>-|TRBV7-2|-|TRBJ1-2
TGTGCCAGCAGCCAGGGGACAATCCCCCCGGGTGGCTACACCTTC
CASSQGTIPPGGYTF
>once|TRBV4-2|TRBD1|TRBJ1-5
TGTGCCAGCAGCCAACGGACAGGGGGACAGCCCCAGCATTTT
CASSQRTGGQPQHF
>-|TRBV4-1|-|TRBJ1-2
TGCGCCAGCAGCCCCTCGCGGGGAACCAACTATGGCTACACCTTC
CASSPSRGTNYGYTF
>-|TRBV10-3|-|TRBJ1-2
TGTGCCATCAGTGAGTCGGGGTCAGGGTATGGCTACACCTTC
CAISESGSGYGYTF
>-|TRBV27|TRBD1|TRBJ2-4
TGTGCCAGCAGTTTAGACTGGACAGGGGAAAACATTCAGTACTTC
CASSLDWTGENIQYF
>-|TRBV19|TRBD1|TRBJ2-7
TGTGCCAGCCTAGGACAGGGTGTAAGCGAGCAGTACTTC
CASLGQGVSEQYF
>-|TRBV19|TRBD2|TRBJ2-1
TGTGCCAGTAGTATTTATGGGACTAGCAATGAGCAGTTCTTC
CASSIYGTSNEQFF
>-|TRBV25-1|TRBD2|TRBJ2-3
TGTGCCAGCAGTGTCCGACTAGCGGGGGGCCTCACAGATACGCAGTATTTT
CASSVRLAGGLTDTQYF
>-|TRBV7-9|-|TRBJ2-1
TGTGCCAGCAGTCCTCTGGCCCGTGAGCAGTTCTTC
CASSPLAREQFF
>-|TRBV19|TRBD1|TRBJ1-6
TGTGCCAGTAGTACCGACAGGGCCTCCTATAATTCACCCCTCCACTTT
CASSTDRASYNSPLHF
>-|TRBV5-1|TRBD2|TRBJ2-7
TGCGCCAGCAGCTTGGCGGGACTAGCCCTAAAGACTCGTTACGAGCAGTACTTC
CASSLAGLALKTRYEQYF
>-|TRBV11-1|-|TRBJ2-7
TGTGCCAGCAGCTTAAACAGGGAGTCCTACGAGCAGTACTTC
CASSLNRESYEQYF
>-|TRBV19|-|TRBJ1-2
TGTGCCAGTAAACCCCAGGAAGAAGGTAGCTATGGCTACACCTTC
CASKPQEEGSYGYTF
>-|TRBV10-2|TRBD1|TRBJ1-5
TGCGCCACCGTGGGACAGTACAATCAGCCCCAGCATTTT
CATVGQYNQPQHF
>-|TRBV6-5|-|TRBJ1-2
TGTGCCAGCAGTTACAAGCCGGAGGGCGACTATGGCTACACCTTC
CASSYKPEGDYGYTF
>-|TRBV7-9|TRBD2|TRBJ2-5
TGTGCCAGCAGCTTAAGTGGACTAGCGGGCGAGACCCAGTACTTC
CASSLSGLAGETQYF
>-|TRBV7-2|-|TRBJ2-3
TGTGCCAGCAGCTTAGGAGCATACACAGATACGCAGTATTTT
CASSLGAYTDTQYF
>once|TRBV5-1|TRBD1|TRBJ1-4
TGCGCCAGCACGACAGGGGGTAATGAAAAACTGTTTTTT
CASTTGGNEKLFF
>-|TRBV7-2|TRBD1|TRBJ2-2
TGTGCCAGCAACAGACAGGGGGGTACCGGGGAGCTGTTTTTT
CASNRQGGTGELFF
>few|TRBV11-1|TRBD1|TRBJ2-3
TGTGCCAGCAGCTTTGACAGGGAAGGAGATACGCAGTATTTT
CASSFDREGDTQYF
>-|TRBV29-1|TRBD1|TRBJ2-2
TGCAGCGTTCAAAAGACAGGGGGAGACACCGGGGAGCTGTTTTTT
CSVQKTGGDTGELFF
>-|TRBV11-2|-|TRBJ2-1
TGTGCCAGCAGCTCCACGTCAGATGAGCAGTTCTTC
CASSSTSDEQFF
>-|TRBV2|TRBD2|TRBJ2-5
TGTGCCAGCAGCAACCTAGCGGGGGGGCAAGGAGAGACCCAGTACTTC
CASSNLAGGQGETQYF
>-|TRBV4-1|-|TRBJ2-2
TGCGCCAGCAGAAGAACAGGGTACGGGGAGCTGTTTTTT
CASRRTGYGELFF
>-|TRBV4-3|-|TRBJ1-1
TGCGCCAGCAGCCAAGTAGATATGAACACTGAAGCTTTCTTT
CASSQVDMNTEAFF
>many|TRBV19|-|TRBJ1-6
TGTGCCAGTAGTATTGGGGGAGGCCTTAATTCACCCCTCCACTTT
CASSIGGGLNSPLHF
>-|TRBV15|TRBD1|TRBJ2-7
TGTGCCACCAGCAGAGGACAGGGGTACCCCTACGAGCAGTACTTC
CATSRGQGYPYEQYF
>-|TRBV28|-|TRBJ1-5
TGTGCCAGCAGTTTCCCCCAGGAAGGGAGAGCGTCCCAGCCCCAGCATTTT
CASSFPQEGRASQPQHF
>-|TRBV5-1|-|TRBJ2-3
TGCGCCAGCAGCTACGCGGGACTCACAGATACGCAGTATTTT
CASSYAGLTDTQYF
>-|TRBV18|TRBD1|TRBJ2-5
TGTGCCAGCTCACGAATGGGACAGGGGGAGACCCAGTACTTC
CASSRMGQGETQYF
>-|TRBV28|-|TRBJ2-7
TGTGCCACGAAGCTTGGGGACACTCCAACCTACGAGCAGTACTTC
CATKLGDTPTYEQYF
>-|TRBV9|TRBD1|TRBJ1-1
TGTGCCAGCAGCCAGGGACAGGCATCTTTGGCCACTGAAGCTTTCTTT
CASSQGQASLATEAFF
>-|TRBV7-6|-|TRBJ1-6
TGTGCCAGCAGTTTCACAGGGAATAATTCACCCCTCCACTTT
CASSFTGNNSPLHF
>once|TRBV18|-|TRBJ2-2
TGTGCCAGCTCACGCCCCCCGGGGTATGGCGGGGAGCTGTTTTTT
CASSRPPGYGGELFF
>-|TRBV9|TRBD1|TRBJ2-2
TGTGCCAGCAGCGAGTATTTCGGGACAGGGGACACCGGGGAGCTGTTTTTT
CASSEYFGTGDTGELFF
>-|TRBV4-1|-|TRBJ2-7
TGCGCCAGCAGCCAAGATTGGGCTGGAAGCTCCTACGAGCAGTACTTC
CASSQDWAGSSYEQYF